Below are 8 T cell receptor beta chains sequenced from a single sample in a study of a mutant IDH1 vaccine in newly diagnosed glioma. No antigen is known for these receptors. Stated time point: week 23, last vaccination. In the vaccine, a single dose held 300 ug of the mutant IDH1 20-mer peptide, along with topical imiquimod. Here immunoSEQ multiplex PCR was the method, and the copy in TCRdb shows in-frame clones only, minus some. The sample holds about 65,000 clones, approximately 81% seen once. This sample comprised PBMCs, obtained from a glioma patient whose treatment included an IDH1 peptide vaccine. These receptors all come from a man aged 25 to 40 with glioma.

The chain uses TRBV28 and TRBJ2-5; 9 bases fit TRBD1. This CDR3 spans 13 amino acids. J gave up 2 bases and V 7 bases, and 2 bases lay outside the gene matches. From germline, CDR1 is MDHEN and CDR2 SYDVKM. This CDR3 is CASTGQGQETQYF. As DNA, the CDR3 is TGTGCCAGCACAGGACAGGGGCAAGAGACCCAGTACTTC.

The chain employs TRBV5-1 and TRBJ2-7; D uncertain. This CDR3 has 13 residues. Germline loops: CDR1 SGHRS, CDR2 YFSETQ. The V gene lost 0 bases and the J gene lost 3 bases, with 7 bases spanning the gap. The CDR3 reads CASSLVTGYEQYF. CDR3 sequence (DNA): TGCGCCAGCAGCTTGGTCACGGGCTACGAGCAGTACTTC.

This sequence joins TRBV5-1 and TRBJ2-2; D perhaps matches TRBD2 (7 bases). This CDR3 comprises 16 residues. Trimming removed 0 bases from V and 4 bases from J, with 13 bases in between. Germline-derived CDR1 and CDR2 are SGHRS and YFSETQ. The CDR3 DNA reads TGCGCCAGCAGCTTGGCCCTCGGGGGGCGCACCGGGGAGCTGTTTTTT. It is translated as CASSLALGGRTGELFF.

The chain joins TRBV6-1 to TRBJ2-1; 7 bases are shared with TRBD2. The CDR3 length is 15 residues. Germline V CDR1 and CDR2: MNHNS, SASEGT. The junction had 11 bases not matched to a gene; V was cut back by 6 bases and J by 6 bases. CDR3: CASRSSLAAPNEQFF. CDR3 DNA sequence: TGTGCCAGCAGATCGTCGCTAGCGGCTCCCAATGAGCAGTTCTTC.

V and J are TRBV7-9 and TRBJ1-1; perhaps TRBD1 as D (5 bases). The germline gives CDR1 SEHNR, CDR2 FQNEAQ (reference sequence). The CDR3 covers 13 residues. Trimming left V 5 bases short and J 1 base short, with 8 bases between. CDR3 residues: CASSVTENTEAFF. As DNA, the CDR3 is TGTGCCAGCAGCGTGACAGAGAACACTGAAGCTTTCTTT.

This chain connects TRBV19 to TRBJ1-3; 12 bases line up with TRBD1. This CDR3 is built from 16 residues. Looked up from germline, CDR1 is LNHDA and CDR2 is SQIVND (reference sequence). J lost 7 bases, V lost 5 bases, and 9 bases had no gene match. The CDR3 sequence is CASSSGTGGAFNTIYF. The CDR3 DNA reads as TGTGCCAGTAGTTCGGGGACAGGGGGCGCGTTCAACACCATATATTTT.

The chain couples TRBV9 to TRBJ1-2, with D unresolved. Per the germline V gene, CDR1 is SGDLS and CDR2 is YYNGEE. The CDR3 consists of 15 residues. Trimming took 3 bases from V and 1 from J, leaving 13 bases between them. The CDR3 coding sequence is TGTGCCAGCAGCGCAACGCCGGACGGTAACTATGGCTACACCTTC. Translated, it gives CASSATPDGNYGYTF.

This clone has a single count. The J gene is TRBJ2-2, the V gene TRBV6-5; the match to TRBD1 covers 7 bases. V shed 7 bases, J shed 8 bases, and the junction held 10 bases outside the gene matches. Germline lookup yields CDR1 MNHEY and CDR2 SVGAGI. CDR3 length equals 14 residues. As DNA, the CDR3 is TGTGCCAGCAAAGAACAGGGGTCCTATGGGGAGCTGTTTTTT. Protein sequence: CASKEQGSYGELFF.